Below, 15 T cell receptor beta chains from the same sample are listed, as sequenced in a study of cytotoxic CD8 clonotypes in ibrutinib-treated CLL. Clones were read by immunoSEQ multiplex PCR, and TCRdb kept only the in-frame ones, dropping some. The sample has about 130,000 clones; roughly 83% are singletons. Sequenced here: PBMCs, sampled after 12 months of ibrutinib treatment. The receptors stem from a human donor with chronic lymphocytic leukemia.

The chain joins TRBV5-6 to TRBJ2-3; D unclear. The ends were cut back, 2 bases at V and 1 base at J, with 11 bases in the middle. The CDR3 runs 15 residues. Per germline, CDR1 SGHDT and CDR2 YYEEEE. CDR3 protein: CASSFLTGGTDTQYF. The CDR3 DNA sequence: TGTGCCAGCAGCTTCCTTACGGGCGGCACAGATACGCAGTATTTT.

This chain links TRBV7-9 with TRBJ2-3; 7 nucleotides match TRBD2. The CDR3 runs to 15 residues. V lost 4 bases and J lost 2; bases outside the gene matches: 6. Germline lookup yields CDR1 SEHNR and CDR2 FQNEAQ (reference sequence). The CDR3 sequence is CASSYTAGNTDTQYF. DNA for the CDR3: TGTGCCAGCAGCTACACAGCGGGAAACACAGATACGCAGTATTTT.

The V call is TRBV9, the J call TRBJ1-3; D is possibly TRBD1 (6 bases). From germline, CDR1 is SGDLS and CDR2 YYNGEE. The CDR3 has 19 residues. V dropped 4 bases and J dropped 0 bases, with 23 bases sitting between them. DNA of the CDR3: TGTGCCAGCAGCTCTCTTCTTCGAGGGGGGGAAGACTCTGGAAACACCATATATTTT. Amino acid sequence: CASSSLLRGGEDSGNTIYF.

The V and J genes are TRBV18 and TRBJ1-1; the D gene is possibly TRBD1 (5 bases). The CDR3 sequence is 13 residues long. Between the trimmed V and J ends, which lost 4 bases and 3 bases, there was a span of 9 bases. The germline gives CDR1 KGHSH, CDR2 LQKENI. Here the CDR3 reads CASSRTRDTEAFF. The CDR3 DNA is TGTGCCAGCTCACGGACACGAGACACTGAAGCTTTCTTT.

V usage is TRBV6-5 and J usage is TRBJ2-1; D remains ambiguous. With 6 bases removed from V and 8 bases from J, the gap between germline ends came to 17 bases. The CDR3 consists of 14 residues. The V gene's germline CDR1 is MNHEY and CDR2 SVGAGI. CDR3 nucleotides: TGTGCCAGCAGGCTAGGGTCCGAGGCCCATGAGCAGTTCTTC. It encodes CASRLGSEAHEQFF.

This chain links TRBV7-9 with TRBJ1-2, with D unclear. Germline lookup yields CDR1 SEHNR and CDR2 FQNEAQ (reference sequence). The V gene lost 5 bases and the J gene lost 9 bases, with 16 bases spanning the gap. The CDR3 is made up of 13 amino acids. The CDR3, as DNA: TGTGCCAGCAGCGGACCGGGAGCCGGGAGCTACACCTTC. The encoded protein is CASSGPGAGSYTF. The whole variable domain, filled in from reference TRBV7-9 and TRBJ1-2, reads DTGVSQNPRHKITKRGQNVTFRCDPISEHNRLYWYRQTLGQGPEFLTYFQNEAQLEKSRLLSDRFSAERPKGSFSTLEIQRTEQGDSAMYLCASSGPGAGSYTFGSGTRLTVV.

The genes are TRBV11-3 and TRBJ2-3; D possibly corresponds to TRBD1 (6 bases). This CDR3 spans 14 amino acids. The V end lost 5 bases, the J end lost 0 bases, and 9 bases lay between the germline ends. CDR1 and CDR2 (germline): SGHNT, YENEEA. The CDR3 nucleotides read TGTGCCAGCAGCCAAGACAGGAGCACAGATACGCAGTATTTT. This sequence encodes CASSQDRSTDTQYF.

J is TRBJ2-1 and V is TRBV7-3; D might be TRBD2 (6 bases). V was pared by 5 bases and J by 7 bases, with 12 bases between. CDR1 is SGHTA, CDR2 FQGTGA, per germline. This CDR3 comprises 13 residues. The CDR3 is CASSNTGENEQFF. For the CDR3, the DNA is TGTGCCAGCAGCAATACGGGGGAAAATGAGCAGTTCTTC.

J is TRBJ2-2 and V is TRBV5-1; maybe TRBD1 (7 bases). V was pared by 4 bases and J by 3 bases, with 13 bases between. The length of the CDR3 is 15 residues. Germline CDR1 is SGHRS and CDR2 is YFSETQ. CDR3 DNA: TGCGCCAGCAGCCGAGTCAGGGGGGACACCGGGGAGCTGTTTTTT. This codes for CASSRVRGDTGELFF.

The chain links TRBV10-3 to TRBJ2-1; 11 bases are shared with TRBD2. Germline V lookup: CDR1 ENHRY, CDR2 SYGVKD. V was pared by 11 bases and J by 5 bases, with 2 bases of the junction left unmatched. This CDR3 region has 12 residues. CDR3 DNA sequence: TGTGCCGTGACTAGCGGGAACAATGAGCAGTTCTTC. This encodes CAVTSGNNEQFF.

This chain joins TRBV29-1 and TRBJ2-7; D remains ambiguous. The V gene's germline CDR1 is SQVTM and CDR2 ANQGSEA. V was cut by 6 bases and J by 0 bases, with 12 bases left in between. CDR3 length: 13 residues. The CDR3 loop reads CSVSWDISYEQYF. In DNA, the CDR3 is TGCAGCGTCAGTTGGGATATCTCCTACGAGCAGTACTTC.

The gene calls are TRBV30 and TRBJ2-1; a weak D match, TRBD1 (6 bases). The CDR3 length is 11 residues. V lost 1 base and J lost 12, with 10 bases in between. Germline-derived CDR1 and CDR2 are GTSNPN and SVGIG (reference sequence). Here the CDR3 reads CAWSAATGQFF. The DNA of the CDR3 is TGTGCCTGGAGTGCCGCGACAGGGCAGTTCTTC.

This clone appeared a few times. The rearrangement uses TRBV7-7 and TRBJ2-2; D is undetermined. Germline values: CDR1 SSHAT, CDR2 FNYEAQ (reference sequence). The CDR3 spans 13 residues. V lost 5 bases and J 1 base, leaving 5 bases between the germline ends. CDR3 protein: CASSKENTGELFF. For the CDR3, the DNA is TGTGCCAGCAGCAAAGAGAACACCGGGGAGCTGTTTTTT.

This clone has just one count. The chain combines TRBV11-3 with TRBJ1-1; D is undetermined. Trimming removed 0 bases at V and 2 bases at J, with 4 bases between. Germline V gene sequence: CDR1 SGHNT, CDR2 YENEEA. The CDR3 is made up of 13 amino acids. The CDR3 loop is CASSLEGNTEAFF. In DNA, the CDR3 is TGTGCCAGCAGCTTAGAGGGCAACACTGAAGCTTTCTTT.

The chain combines TRBV6-4 with TRBJ2-3, with 10 bases fitting TRBD2. Germline loops: CDR1 MRHNA, CDR2 SNTAGT. CDR3 length equals 16 residues. V gave up 4 bases and J gave up 2 bases; unmatched junction bases: 6. The CDR3 here is CASSVGLAEPTDTQYF. CDR3 nucleotides: TGTGCCAGCAGTGTCGGACTAGCGGAACCCACAGATACGCAGTATTTT.